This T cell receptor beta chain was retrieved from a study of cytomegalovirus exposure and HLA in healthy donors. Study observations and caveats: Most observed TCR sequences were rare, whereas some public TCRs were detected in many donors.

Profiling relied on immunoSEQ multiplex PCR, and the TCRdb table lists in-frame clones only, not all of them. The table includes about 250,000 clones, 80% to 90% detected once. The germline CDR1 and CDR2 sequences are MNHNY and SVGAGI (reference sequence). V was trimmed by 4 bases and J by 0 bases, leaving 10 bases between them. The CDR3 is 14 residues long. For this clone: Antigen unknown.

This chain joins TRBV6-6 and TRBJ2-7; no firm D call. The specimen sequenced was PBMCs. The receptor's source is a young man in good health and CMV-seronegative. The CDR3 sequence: CASSFNPSSYEQYF. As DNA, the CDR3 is TGTGCCAGCAGTTTCAACCCGAGCTCCTACGAGCAGTACTTC.